This entry is about one TCR beta chain. This receptor's antigen is unknown. Per-base quality was not reported, and no clone a single base away is much larger than it. The entry originates in a study of T cells in localized non-small cell lung cancer (dated by TCRdb to the early 2020s). At the level of the whole study: Comparing tumors with uninvolved tumor-adjacent lungs, the study looked at the T cell repertoires of fewer than 250 patients with early-stage NSCLC. The mean age of the NSCLC patients was about 67 years, with approximately 130 men and 107 women. The cohort was made up of roughly 250 treatment-naive NSCLC patients whose localized lung tumors had been resected. The research as a whole found: Higher T cell density in blood was associated with longer overall survival, whereas higher clonality in adjacent lung was associated with shorter survival. Uninvolved tumor-adjacent lung showed the highest T cell clonality, higher than tumor, which suggests more focused antigenic responses in the uninvolved tumor-adjacent lung. Because the study design was exploratory, TCR variables were selected using unadjusted p-values without false-discovery rate correction. Because multi-region sequencing of the tumors was not done, intratumor heterogeneity could not be ruled out. Of the top 100 tumor clones, a median of roughly 57 were detected in paired uninvolved adjacent lung; some 28 were also among that lung's top 100.

The immunoSEQ Assay was used to sequence TCR beta CDR3 regions from DNA. The study's own analysis went as follows. To compute T cell density, TCR beta template counts were normalized to usable DNA, which was estimated by amplifying housekeeping genes. Richness was estimated with the preseqR package, extrapolating to 400,000 templates for PBMC samples and 120,000 templates for tissue samples. Clonality was defined by subtracting Pielou's evenness from one. To identify tissue-enriched TCRs, differential abundance testing was run on productive amino-acid clonotypes with a minimum total count of 5 and an alpha of 0.1. Repertoire overlap between compartments was quantified with the Jaccard Index and Morisita Overlap Index. TCR beta CDR3s were clustered by GLIPH together with public tetramer-defined viral CDR3s, and at least three viral sequences plus V-gene enrichment were required for viral motifs. TCRdb mirrors the immuneACCESS table, restricted to in-frame sequences. Some clones are absent from its copies; in checked studies, under half trace to an unresolved V gene, and the reason for the others is unknown. V, J and clone size derive from that table, while D and trimming were established from the DNA sequence. In all, the sample holds approximately 30,000 clones, and approximately 91% of those were seen once. The top ten clonotypes cover under 5% of the sample.

The V end gives up 3 bases and the J end 0 bases, leaving 11 bases in the junction not matched to a gene. Looking up the germline V gene yields CDR1 SGDLS and CDR2 YYNGEE. The CDR3 sequence holds 19 residues, the cysteine and phenylalanine included. CDR3 DNA is the only sequence kept; it has 57 bases, read in frame from the first base. At diagnosis, tumor, uninvolved tumor-adjacent lung and peripheral blood were collected and then preserved as a mix of FFPE and fresh-frozen material. For TCR repertoire profiling, blood samples were analyzed in the form of peripheral blood mononuclear cells. The receptor chain draws on TRBV9 and TRBJ2-6; TRBD1 matches 8 bases in the middle. The specimen comprised peripheral blood mononuclear cells, sampled before any cancer treatment. The clonotype comes from a woman aged 35-75 years with stage III lung adenocarcinoma. The sequenced DNA: TGTGCCAGCAGCGGGGGGTGGACAGGGAGGTTCTCTGGGGCCAACGTCCTGACTTTC. Translated, it gives CASSGGWTGRFSGANVLTF.